This T cell receptor beta chain originates from a study of blood T cell repertoires in COVID-19 (TCRdb year 2020). Regarding the study in general: Samples covering the acute and convalescent phases of COVID-19 were provided by collaborators in the United States, Italy and Spain. The material from the prospective study consisted of cDNA or gDNA derived from T cells, B-cell-depleted T cells, or PBMCs. The dataset comprised deeply sampled blood TCRbeta repertoires from subjects exposed to, actively infected with, or recovered from COVID-19. The repertoires were released in a freely available public database meant as a resource for research on the immune response to SARS-CoV-2. Samples came from the ongoing ImmuneRACE study (first 160 participants) plus 1,254 subjects from 6 global collaborators. A de-identified subject ID, COVID-19 status, age in years and sex were almost always included in the sample metadata. HLA class I and class II types, where available, came from metadata supplied by the sample provider rather than from assay-based typing.

Concerning this clone: It lacks a known antigen. Qualities for individual bases were not recorded, and no much larger clone is one base off.

The germline V gene provides CDR1 SNHLY and CDR2 FYNNEI. Including cysteine and phenylalanine, the CDR3 has 14 amino acids. Only the CDR3 region is kept as DNA, spanning 42 bases read in frame from base 1. Deletion took 2 bases off V and 7 bases off J, with a span of 12 bases between the germline ends. In the prospective study, participants were roughly 18 to 95 years old, resided in about two dozen geographic areas of the United States, and were enrolled through a virtual design. In the prospective study, cohorts were assigned on the basis of participant-reported clinical history obtained from a screening survey and a study questionnaire. Recovered participants in ImmuneRACE Cohort 3 were defined by two consecutive negative NP/OP PCR tests, clearance by a healthcare professional, or resolution of symptoms. In the prospective study, whole blood, serum and a nasopharyngeal or oropharyngeal swab were collected from each participant by mobile phlebotomists. Prospective study participants could optionally give additional blood draws and questionnaires over a 2-month period. Before DNA extraction, prospective study blood samples were shipped either frozen or at room temperature.

The immunoSEQ Assay, a bias-controlled multiplex PCR, was used to amplify TCRbeta CDR3 regions from genomic DNA. Per the original workflow: The number of nucleated cells in each sample was estimated from the amplification of reference gene primers within the assay. Sequence reads were collapsed and filtered to measure the absolute abundance of every unique TCRbeta CDR3 rearrangement. Productive Simpson clonality was computed per sample as the square root of Simpson's diversity index over productive rearrangements. TCRdb provides this immuneACCESS table in a form limited to in-frame rearrangements. Some clones are lacking; in checked studies, under half of them reflect an unresolved V gene, and why the rest are absent is not known. That table gives V, J and clone size, and the DNA gave D and trimming. In all, the sample holds around 390,000 clones, and around 87% of those were seen once. The ten largest clonotypes hold approximately 9.3% of the sample.

General conclusions and limits of the study: The amount of clinical and demographic metadata varied by source and participant and was provided uncurated.

This sequence uses TRBV2 and TRBJ2-1, with the identity of the D gene unclear. Sample: PBMCs or T cells enriched from blood (not recorded which). This clonotype was obtained from a woman aged 45-65 years who had recovered from COVID-19. The CDR3 reads as follows: CASSEKRFGNEQFF. The DNA is as follows: TGTGCCAGCAGTGAAAAGCGATTTGGGAATGAGCAGTTCTTC.